Sequencing of this TCR beta chain was carried out in a study of blood T cell repertoires in COVID-19. Looking at the study overall: COVID-19 samples collected from the United States, Italy and Spain covered acute and convalescent phases.

Original handling: How many nucleated cells were present was estimated from reference gene primer amplification. The protocol was immunoSEQ multiplex PCR, while the TCRdb copy is restricted to in-frame clones and leaves out a portion. V and J calls and clone size come straight from that table; D and trimming were deduced from the DNA. This table holds under 350,000 clones, around 87% found once. The CDR3 length is 14 residues. V gave up 2 bases and J gave up 2 bases, with 8 bases separating them. CDR1 SGHRS and CDR2 YFSETQ come from the germline V gene. Sequencing input: peripheral blood. This rearrangement joins TRBV5-1 to TRBJ2-1; D may be TRBD1 (5 bases). The clonotype originates from a man in his sixties or seventies with acute or convalescent COVID-19. CDR3 bases: TGCGCCAGCAGCTTCGAAGGGGCCTACAATGAGCAGTTCTTC. It encodes CASSFEGAYNEQFF.